A selection of T cell receptor beta chains follows, all from one sample in a study of T cells in Graves' hyperthyroidism and ophthalmopathy. TCRdb recomputed calls from the multiplex PCR reads with MiXCR, one row per CDR3 protein. Here the sample spans approximately 700,000 distinct CDR3 sequences, roughly 15% being singletons. The specimen was blood. The receptors originated from a young man with Graves' hyperthyroidism. The CDR3 runs from the conserved cysteine through the conserved F or W. The D gene is left open where the match is weak. Some rows have no size entry. The others give once, few or many, or a class for an expanded clone.

few	14	TRBV7-2	TRBD2	TRBJ2-7	TGTGCCAGCAGACCGACTAGCGGGGACGGCGAGCAGTACTTC	CASRPTSGDGEQYF
once	12	TRBV20-1	-	TRBJ1-2	TGCAGTGCTACCGGGACACGCTATGGCTACACCTTC	CSATGTRYGYTF
many	18	TRBV2	TRBD1	TRBJ2-6	TGTGCCAGCAGCCCTACAGGGGCTAGGTTGGGGGGGGCCAACGTCCTGACTTTC	CASSPTGARLGGANVLTF
once	13	TRBV6-1	TRBD2	TRBJ2-2	TGTGCCAGCAGGCGGGAGGATACCGGGGAGCTGTTTTTT	CASRREDTGELFF
few	14	TRBV6-1	TRBD1	TRBJ1-1	TGTGCCAGCAGTTTTAGCAGGGGGGGGTCTGAAGCTTTCTTT	CASSFSRGGSEAFF
-	16	TRBV28	-	TRBJ1-3	TGTGCCAGCAGTTTTAGGGTACGCCACTCTGGAAACACCATATATTTT	CASSFRVRHSGNTIYF
many	13	TRBV27	TRBD1	TRBJ2-7	TGTGCCAGCGGGACAGGGGGAAACTACGAGCAGTACTTC	CASGTGGNYEQYF
many	14	TRBV28	TRBD1	TRBJ2-7	TGTGCCAGCAGGCGACCGGGACAGGGTGGCGAGCAGTACTTC	CASRRPGQGGEQYF
many	14	TRBV12-3/TRBV12-4	-	TRBJ2-7	TGTGCCAGCAGTTTCGACTTACGTTCCTACGAGCAGTACTTC	CASSFDLRSYEQYF
many	12	TRBV12-3/TRBV12-4	-	TRBJ2-1	TGTGCCAGCTTAGGACTCCTCGATGAGCAGTTCTTC	CASLGLLDEQFF
many	14	TRBV12-3/TRBV12-4	-	TRBJ1-1	TGTGCCAGCAGTCAGACAGGCATGAACACTGAAGCTTTCTTT	CASSQTGMNTEAFF
few	15	TRBV6-1	TRBD1	TRBJ1-2	TGTGCCAGCAGTCCTACCGTTACAGGGGACTATGGCTACACCTTC	CASSPTVTGDYGYTF
-	18	TRBV2	TRBD1	TRBJ2-2	TGTGCCAGCAGCCAAATGCCCTTACAGGGGCGGTTAACCGGGGAGCTGTTTTTT	CASSQMPLQGRLTGELFF
many	13	TRBV7-2	-	TRBJ1-2	TGTGCCAGCAGCTTAGCAGGGCTCGGAGGCTACACCTTC	CASSLAGLGGYTF
many	12	TRBV24-1	TRBD1	TRBJ2-7	TGTGCCACCAGTGACGGGACAGACGAGCAGTACTTC	CATSDGTDEQYF
many	14	TRBV7-2	TRBD2	TRBJ2-7	TGTGCCAGCAGCCTACTAGCGAACACCTACGAGCAGTACTTC	CASSLLANTYEQYF
few	15	TRBV19	TRBD1	TRBJ2-7	TGTGCCAGTAGTATAGGGACAGGAAGCTCCTACGAGCAGTACTTC	CASSIGTGSSYEQYF
many	11	TRBV30	-	TRBJ2-7	TGTGCCTGGAGTGGACAGCGCGAGCAGTACTTC	CAWSGQREQYF
-	19	TRBV11-2	TRBD2	TRBJ2-3	TGTGCCAGCAGCTTAGTCCGGATTCTAGCGGGAGACGTACAAGATACGCAGTATTTT	CASSLVRILAGDVQDTQYF
many	16	TRBV28	-	TRBJ2-5	TGTGCCAGCAGCCCTGGGGGGTTTCCGGCTCAAGAGACCCAGTACTTC	CASSPGGFPAQETQYF
-	15	TRBV6-1	TRBD1	TRBJ1-5	TGTGCCAGCAATAAGGGACAGCTTAGCAATCAGCCCCAGCATTTT	CASNKGQLSNQPQHF
many	15	TRBV5-5	-	TRBJ2-1	TGTGCCAGCAGCTTGGGTCGCGAGAGGGGCAATGAGCAGTTCTTC	CASSLGRERGNEQFF
-	15	TRBV24-1	-	TRBJ2-2	TGTGCCACCAGTGATCCGGACACGAACACCGGGGAGCTGTTTTTT	CATSDPDTNTGELFF
-	14	TRBV20-1	-	TRBJ1-1	TGCAGTGCCCAGAGGGGGGTAATGAGCGCTGAAGCTTTCTTT	CSAQRGVMSAEAFF
-	13	TRBV27	-	TRBJ1-1	TGTGCCAGCAGTTTAGGACCATCTTTCAAAGCTTTCTTT	CASSLGPSFKAFF
-	12	TRBV20-1	-	TRBJ2-7	TGCAGTGCTGAGACAGATACCTACGGGCAGTACTTC	CSAETDTYGQYF
once	15	TRBV29-1	TRBD1	TRBJ2-2	TGCAGCGTTGAAGATTTATACAGGGGCGCCGGGGAGCTGTTTTTT	CSVEDLYRGAGELFF
few	18	TRBV6-9	-	TRBJ2-1	TGTGCCAGCAGTTACCCTCTACCTACAGCGGACTCCTACAATGAGCAGTTCTTC	CASSYPLPTADSYNEQFF
many	14	TRBV30	TRBD2	TRBJ2-3	TGTGCCTGGAGTGAGAGTAGCGGGAGGTATACGCAGTATTTT	CAWSESSGRYTQYF
few	15	TRBV6-1	-	TRBJ1-3	TGTGCCAGCAGTGAACGTCGAGGGACTGGAAACACCATATATTTT	CASSERRGTGNTIYF
many	12	TRBV11-2	-	TRBJ2-2	TGTGCCAGCAGCCGGAGGAACGGGGAGCTGTTTTTT	CASSRRNGELFF
-	14	TRBV5-4	-	TRBJ1-4	TGTGCCAGCAGCACCGGGACGGAGAGGGAAAAACTGTTTTTT	CASSTGTEREKLFF
many	16	TRBV6-1	TRBD1	TRBJ2-3	TGTGCCAGCCACTTTCTCGGGACAGAAAGCACAGATACGCAGTATTTT	CASHFLGTESTDTQYF
-	16	TRBV7-3	-	TRBJ2-6	TGTGCCAGCAGCTTCACAGGGTTGGCTGGGGCCAACGTCCTGACTTTC	CASSFTGLAGANVLTF
few	16	TRBV10-3	-	TRBJ1-1	TGTGCCATCAGTGAGTGGGTGGGCAGCATGAACACTGAAGCTTTCTTT	CAISEWVGSMNTEAFF
-	15	TRBV9	TRBD2	TRBJ2-7	TGTGCCAGCAGCGGAGGACTAGCGGGACTCTACGAGCAGTACTTC	CASSGGLAGLYEQYF
few	12	TRBV6-1	-	TRBJ1-2	TGTGCCAGCAGTACAGATAACTATGGCTACACCTTC	CASSTDNYGYTF
few	13	TRBV29-1	-	TRBJ1-2	TGCAGCGTTGAATCAGTTGCTAACTATGGCTACACCTTC	CSVESVANYGYTF
-	11	TRBV12-3/TRBV12-4	-	TRBJ1-2	TGTGCCAGCAAAGGGGGCTATGGCTACACCTTC	CASKGGYGYTF
-	18	TRBV28	-	TRBJ1-4	TGTGCCAGCAGTACTAACTCAAATAGTCTAACGGGGAATGAAAAACTGTTTTTT	CASSTNSNSLTGNEKLFF
-	17	TRBV18	TRBD2	TRBJ2-7	TGTGCCAGCTCACTCAACCTAATTAGCGGGAGGATCTACGAGCAGTACTTC	CASSLNLISGRIYEQYF
-	17	TRBV4-1	TRBD2	TRBJ2-7	TGCGCCAGCAGCCAAGATGGGGGTGGCGGGAGCTCCTACGAGCAGTACTTC	CASSQDGGGGSSYEQYF
-	12	TRBV7-2	-	TRBJ1-1	TGTGCCAGCAGCGCCCACTGGGGGGAAGCTTTCTTT	CASSAHWGEAFF
many	14	TRBV28	-	TRBJ2-7	TGTGCCAGCAGGCCAACCGGGCCCCCTATGGGGCAGTACTTC	CASRPTGPPMGQYF
many	18	TRBV6-6	-	TRBJ2-2	TGTGCCAGCAGTTACTCCCGCGCTCAGACAGGTCATACCGGGGAGCTGTTTTTT	CASSYSRAQTGHTGELFF
-	16	TRBV28	-	TRBJ2-2	TGTGCCAGCAACTCTCCTCCCCCCGGGGACACCGGGGAGCTGTTTTTT	CASNSPPPGDTGELFF
many	15	TRBV2	-	TRBJ1-2	TGTGCCAGCAGTGAAGTCGGACAGAAGGAGAAGGGCTACACCTTC	CASSEVGQKEKGYTF
few	16	TRBV18	TRBD1	TRBJ2-7	TGTGCCAGCTCACCCCAGGGGACAGGTAGCTCCTACGAGCAGTACTTC	CASSPQGTGSSYEQYF
-	14	TRBV10-3	-	TRBJ2-3	TGTGCCATCAGAGGGCTGGGGAACACAGATACGCAGTATTTT	CAIRGLGNTDTQYF
few	13	TRBV29-1	-	TRBJ1-1	TGCAGCGTCCCCGGGACCGAGAACACTGAAGCTTTCTTT	CSVPGTENTEAFF
many	16	TRBV2	TRBD2	TRBJ2-1	TGTGCCAGCAGTGGGTCCGGGACTAGCGGTTACAATGAGCAGTTCTTC	CASSGSGTSGYNEQFF
-	14	TRBV5-4	-	TRBJ1-1	TGTGCCAGCAGCTTGGACAGGGAGGGCCTTGAAGCTTTCTTT	CASSLDREGLEAFF
-	17	TRBV6-2/TRBV6-3	TRBD2	TRBJ2-3	TGTGCCAGCAGTTACTCTACTAGCGGGGACAGCACAGATACGCAGTATTTT	CASSYSTSGDSTDTQYF
-	16	TRBV29-1	-	TRBJ1-1	TGCAGCGTTTCTCTGCCCCCTGGAGGATGGGACACTGAAGCTTTCTTT	CSVSLPPGGWDTEAFF
-	17	TRBV4-1	TRBD2	TRBJ2-1	TGCGCCAGCAGCCAAGAACCTGGGACTAACTCCTACAATGAGCAGTTCTTC	CASSQEPGTNSYNEQFF
-	15	TRBV4-1	-	TRBJ2-7	TGCGCCAGCAGCCAAGATGGCGGGACTTCCTACGAGCAGTACTTC	CASSQDGGTSYEQYF
many	10	TRBV2	-	TRBJ1-1	TGTGCCAGCAGGACGCCTGAAGCTTTCTTT	CASRTPEAFF
once	17	TRBV20-1	-	TRBJ1-1	TGCAGTGCTAGAGATCCAAAGGGAAAGGTCATGAATACTGAAGCTTTCTTT	CSARDPKGKVMNTEAFF